This TCR beta chain comes out of a study of neurological immune-mediated disorders (dated by TCRdb to between 2018 and 2021). About the investigation overall: Of the roughly 34 multiple sclerosis patients, approximately 30 had relapsing-remitting MS and 3 had secondary progressive MS. The study compared peripheral blood TCR-beta repertoires of HTLV-I-associated myelopathy (HAM/TSP) patients, multiple sclerosis patients and healthy controls using UMI-based sequencing. Alongside PBMC samples, the set of some 100 TCR-beta libraries contained longitudinal samples, technical triplicates, and paired CD4+ and CD8+ T-cell subsets that had been sorted. The cohort was made up of about 65 subjects, consisting of 15 or so HAM/TSP patients, around 35 multiple sclerosis patients and around 20 healthy controls.

In this sample, this clonotype turned up many times. It has no known antigen specificity. Base qualities are not recorded, but no much larger clone differs from it by a single base. cDNA synthesis used template-switch 5'RACE with a primer carrying a 10-nucleotide random unique molecular identifier tagging each TCR transcript. Over 170 million TCR-beta sequences, covering 15-18 subjects, were produced in each sequencing run. Total RNA was extracted with the RNeasy kit. TCR-beta VDJ regions were amplified with primers for the TCR constant region and the 5'RACE anchor, using the KAPA Real-time Library Amplification kit. Sample indexes and Illumina adaptors were added in a first PCR, and a second PCR then increased library yield. The roughly 650 bp TCR product was size-selected on a 2% E-gel SizeSelection system after Ampure bead purification. Before pooling, library quality was checked on a Bioanalyzer, concentration was measured with Qubit, and libraries were quantified with the Kapa Library Quantification kit. An Illumina HiSeq 2500 sequenced the libraries paired-end 2 x 150 bp. To increase sequence diversity, roughly 24-31% phiX was spiked into each library pool. In the authors' own workflow: Quality-filtered reads were processed with the UMI-based MiGEC pipeline, which removed over 75% of raw TCR sequences during error correction. VDJ genes were aligned to IMGT germline references, and each clonotype was defined by a unique CDR3 amino acid sequence together with V-J genes. VDJtools evaluated clonal expansion, Shannon diversity and CDR3 relatedness (CalcPairwiseDistances, ClusterSamples); CLCbio workbench built phylogenetic trees. Clones with at least 8 unique UMIs were defined as expanded, with this threshold being based on coefficient-of-variation modelling across technical triplicates. Starting from the raw public reads, TCRdb applied fastp trimming at Q25, assembled clones with MiXCR and retained in-frame beta chains. Each record represents a unique CDR3 protein, reported with the most common genes and DNA among its rows. The V and J calls reflect TCRdb's pipeline rather than the authors' work. Recorded for this sample are about 87,000 distinct CDR3 sequences; around 3.4% of them occurred a single time. The ten largest account for around 3.1% of the sample.

V and J are truncated by 9 bases and 2 bases respectively, leaving an intervening sequence of 13 bases. CDR1 SEHNR and CDR2 FQNEAQ were looked up in the germline V gene (reference sequence). CDR3 length: 14 amino acids, cysteine to phenylalanine. The only DNA kept is the CDR3, 42 bases in frame from the first base. Overall study outcomes, separate from this receptor: Phylogenetic analysis grouped repertoires from 18 of 34 MS patients into a cluster of related CDR3 sequences, suggesting a possible repertoire-level signature. Expanded clones from different subjects shared no identical CDR3 amino acid sequences, which suggests that TCR-beta repertoires were private in all groups. TCR clonal expansion was highest in HAM/TSP patients and lowest in MS patients, with MS patients falling below even healthy controls. No clinical or MRI features were associated with the MS cluster, and the authors said that larger cohorts are needed.

For the unsorted PBMC libraries, 2 million PBMCs were stored in RNAlater at -80 degrees C until RNA extraction and were used to generate the libraries. Multiple sclerosis patients were enrolled in a US clinical protocol under which disease progression was evaluated by magnetic resonance imaging. PBMCs were separated from peripheral blood using Ficoll-Hypaque density gradient centrifugation and then cryopreserved in liquid nitrogen. The sample comprised PBMCs. This receptor chain uses TRBV7-9 and TRBJ2-2; the D gene is perhaps TRBD2, on 5 matching bases. This receptor was taken from a woman aged 50 to 65 with multiple sclerosis. DNA sequence: TGTGCCAGTACGACCCGGGGTAACACCGGGGAGCTGTTTTTT. Protein translation: CASTTRGNTGELFF. Joined to the reference TRBV7-9 and TRBJ2-2 proteins, this CDR3 gives the full variable domain: DTGVSQNPRHKITKRGQNVTFRCDPISEHNRLYWYRQTLGQGPEFLTYFQNEAQLEKSRLLSDRFSAERPKGSFSTLEIQRTEQGDSAMYLCASTTRGNTGELFFGEGSRLTVL.